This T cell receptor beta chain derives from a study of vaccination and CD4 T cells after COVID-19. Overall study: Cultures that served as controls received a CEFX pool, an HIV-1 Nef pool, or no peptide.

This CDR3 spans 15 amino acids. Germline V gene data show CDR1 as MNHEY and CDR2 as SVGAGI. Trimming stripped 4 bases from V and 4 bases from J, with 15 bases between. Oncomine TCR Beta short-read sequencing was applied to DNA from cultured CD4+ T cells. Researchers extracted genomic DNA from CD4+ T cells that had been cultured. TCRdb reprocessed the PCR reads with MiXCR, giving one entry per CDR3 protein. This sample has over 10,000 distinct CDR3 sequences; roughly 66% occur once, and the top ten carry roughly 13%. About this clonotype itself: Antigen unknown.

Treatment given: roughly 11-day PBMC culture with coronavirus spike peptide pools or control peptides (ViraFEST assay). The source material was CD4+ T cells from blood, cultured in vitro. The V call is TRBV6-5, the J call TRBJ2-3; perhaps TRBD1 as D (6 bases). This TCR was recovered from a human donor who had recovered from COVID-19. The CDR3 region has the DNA TGTGCCAGCAGTTCCGCGACAGGACTGCCAGATACGCAGTATTTT. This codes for CASSSATGLPDTQYF.